Shown below are 2 T cell receptor beta chains from a single sample sequenced in a study of blood T cell repertoires in COVID-19. Sequencing was performed with immunoSEQ multiplex PCR; in TCRdb, only in-frame clones are kept and a portion is missing. The sample lists about 200,000 clones, roughly 90% occurring once. Material for sequencing was PBMCs or T cells enriched from blood (not recorded which). The receptor set was obtained from a woman in her twenties or thirties who had recovered from COVID-19.

Here the CDR3 DNA reads TGTGCCAGCAGCTTGGTCGCCAGGGGGGCTAACTATGGCTACACCTTC. Protein: CASSLVARGANYGYTF. This sequence joins TRBV5-6 and TRBJ1-2, with 7 bases identical to TRBD1. This CDR3 region has 16 residues. Germline V lookup: CDR1 SGHDT, CDR2 YYEEEE. J was trimmed by 0 bases and V by 0 bases; bases with no gene match: 5.

The V and J genes are TRBV29-1 and TRBJ2-1; TRBD1 matches 8 bases. Germline lookup yields CDR1 SQVTM and CDR2 ANQGSEA. The CDR3 length is 15 residues. After removal of 7 bases from V and 6 bases from J, the junction contained 14 bases not matched to a gene. CDR3 protein: CSGEAGQGDLNEQFF. In nucleotides, the CDR3 is TGCAGCGGTGAGGCCGGACAGGGAGATCTCAATGAGCAGTTCTTC.